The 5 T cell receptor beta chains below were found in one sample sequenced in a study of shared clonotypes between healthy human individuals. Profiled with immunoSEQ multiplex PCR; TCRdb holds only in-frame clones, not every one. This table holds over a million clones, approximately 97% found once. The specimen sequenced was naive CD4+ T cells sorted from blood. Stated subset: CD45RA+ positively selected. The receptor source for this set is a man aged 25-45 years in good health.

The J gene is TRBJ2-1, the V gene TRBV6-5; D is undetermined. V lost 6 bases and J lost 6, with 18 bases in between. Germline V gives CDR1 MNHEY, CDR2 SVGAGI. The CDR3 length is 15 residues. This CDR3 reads CASRLKGDGLNEQFF. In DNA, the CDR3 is TGTGCCAGCAGGCTCAAAGGAGACGGGCTCAATGAGCAGTTCTTC.

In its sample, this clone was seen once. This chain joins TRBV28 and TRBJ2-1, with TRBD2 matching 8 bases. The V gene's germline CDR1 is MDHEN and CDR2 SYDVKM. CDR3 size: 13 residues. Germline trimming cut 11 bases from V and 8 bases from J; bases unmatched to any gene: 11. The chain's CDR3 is CAATGGLLYEQFF. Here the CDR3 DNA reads TGTGCCGCCACGGGAGGGTTGCTGTATGAGCAGTTCTTC.

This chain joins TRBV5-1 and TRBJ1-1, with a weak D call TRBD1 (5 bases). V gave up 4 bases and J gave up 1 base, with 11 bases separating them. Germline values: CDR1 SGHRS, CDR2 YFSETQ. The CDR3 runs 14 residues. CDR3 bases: TGCGCCAGCAGCACCGGGACGTCGAACACTGAAGCTTTCTTT. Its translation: CASSTGTSNTEAFF.

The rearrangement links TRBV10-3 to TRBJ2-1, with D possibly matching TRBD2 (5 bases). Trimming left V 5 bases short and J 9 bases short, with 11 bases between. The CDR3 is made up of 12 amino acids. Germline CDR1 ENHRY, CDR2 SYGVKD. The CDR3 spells CAISRESGEQFF. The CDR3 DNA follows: TGTGCCATCAGTAGGGAAAGCGGTGAGCAGTTCTTC.

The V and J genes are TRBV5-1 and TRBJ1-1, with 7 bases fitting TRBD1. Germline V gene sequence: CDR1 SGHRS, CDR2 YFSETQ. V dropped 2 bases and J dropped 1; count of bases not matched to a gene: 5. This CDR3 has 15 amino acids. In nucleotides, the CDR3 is TGCGCCAGCAGCTTTACTCAGGGGGAGAACACTGAAGCTTTCTTT. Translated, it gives CASSFTQGENTEAFF.